This entry lists 13 T cell receptor beta chains sequenced from one sample in a study of T cell responses to AZD1222 COVID-19 vaccine. Method: immunoSEQ multiplex PCR; TCRdb's copy keeps in-frame clones and lacks some. The sample contains approximately 120,000 clones, just over 90% of which appear only once. The material was peripheral blood, obtained on day 0 of AZD1222 vaccination. The receptors were sampled from an adult in good health.

This clone was detected only once. V and J are TRBV10-2 and TRBJ1-6; D not resolved. The V end lost 2 bases, the J end lost 4 bases, and 12 bases lay between the germline ends. CDR3 length: 16 residues. The V gene's germline CDR1 is WSHSY and CDR2 SAAADI. The CDR3: CASSEAQLNYNSPLHF. The CDR3 DNA reads TGCGCCAGCAGTGAGGCACAACTCAATTATAATTCACCCCTCCACTTT.

CDR3 in DNA: TGTGCCAGCAGCCCAGCTACGGGCGGTTACTATGGCTACACCTTC. Its protein is CASSPATGGYYGYTF. V usage is TRBV6-2 or TRBV6-3 and J usage is TRBJ1-2, with D uncertain. The CDR3 totals 15 residues. With 6 bases removed from V and 3 bases from J, the gap between germline ends came to 17 bases. Germline V CDR1 and CDR2: MNHEY, SVGEGT.

The rearrangement joins TRBV28 to TRBJ2-7; D is unresolved. This CDR3 comprises 11 residues. Per the germline V gene, CDR1 is MDHEN and CDR2 is SYDVKM. V was pared by 5 bases and J by 7 bases, with 9 bases between. CDR3 nucleotides: TGTGCCAGCAGTGCACCGCGGGAGCAGTACTTC. It is translated as CASSAPREQYF.

The chain joins TRBV28 to TRBJ2-7, with 14 bases lining up with TRBD2. The germline gives CDR1 MDHEN, CDR2 SYDVKM. The CDR3 totals 18 residues. V shed 6 bases, J shed 0 bases, and the junction held 10 bases outside the gene matches. Here the CDR3 DNA reads TGTGCCAGCAGCCAGACTAGCGGGAGGGCTAGACTCTCCTACGAGCAGTACTTC. Its translation is CASSQTSGRARLSYEQYF. Variable domain in full (rest from reference TRBV28 and TRBJ2-7): DVKVTQSSRYLVKRTGEKVFLECVQDMDHENMFWYRQDPGLGLRLIYFSYDVKMKEKGDIPEGYSVSREKKERFSLILESASTNQTSMYLCASSQTSGRARLSYEQYFGPGTRLTVT.

The chain combines TRBV5-1 with TRBJ2-4; 10 positions agree with TRBD1. Germline CDR1 and CDR2: SGHRS and YFSETQ. V lost 4 bases, J lost 8 bases, and 3 bases stayed unmatched. This CDR3 region has 13 residues. The chain's CDR3 is CASSQGQGDIQYF. CDR3 DNA: TGCGCCAGCAGCCAAGGACAGGGGGACATTCAGTACTTC.

V gene TRBV10-3 combines with J gene TRBJ1-1, with D tentatively TRBD1 (6 bases). Germline lookup yields CDR1 ENHRY and CDR2 SYGVKD. V lost 10 bases to trimming and J lost 3 bases, with 21 bases between them. The CDR3 length is 15 residues. CDR3 DNA: TGTGCCACCAACCGCGCTATGGCAGGGGACACTGAAGCTTTCTTT. Translating it yields CATNRAMAGDTEAFF.

This rearrangement joins TRBV28 to TRBJ1-4; D is possibly TRBD1 (6 bases). Germline lookup yields CDR1 MDHEN and CDR2 SYDVKM. V dropped 6 bases and J dropped 3 bases, with 14 bases sitting between them. This CDR3 is 15 amino acids long. CDR3 coding DNA: TGTGCCAGCAGACTCCCACAGGGATCTAATGAAAAACTGTTTTTT. As protein: CASRLPQGSNEKLFF. The complete variable domain, with remaining parts taken from reference TRBV28 and TRBJ1-4, reads DVKVTQSSRYLVKRTGEKVFLECVQDMDHENMFWYRQDPGLGLRLIYFSYDVKMKEKGDIPEGYSVSREKKERFSLILESASTNQTSMYLCASRLPQGSNEKLFFGSGTQLSVL.

This clone was seen once. J is TRBJ1-5 and V is TRBV19, with 10 positions matching TRBD1. Germline V gene lookup returns CDR1 LNHDA and CDR2 SQIVND (reference sequence). The V segment lost 2 bases and the J segment 3 bases; nucleotides outside the gene matches: 4. The CDR3 contains 16 residues. The CDR3 region has the DNA TGTGCCAGTAGTATACGGGGACAGGGGCTCAATCAGCCCCAGCATTTT. Its translation: CASSIRGQGLNQPQHF. The full variable domain, with the rest looked up from reference TRBV19 and TRBJ1-5, is DGGITQSPKYLFRKEGQNVTLSCEQNLNHDAMYWYRQDPGQGLRLIYYSQIVNDFQKGDIAEGYSVSREKKESFPLTVTSAQKNPTAFYLCASSIRGQGLNQPQHFGDGTRLSIL.

V usage is TRBV28 and J usage is TRBJ1-6; the D gene is possibly TRBD1 (5 bases). The CDR3 consists of 17 residues. The V and J ends lost 6 bases and 7 bases respectively, with 22 bases between them. The germline CDR1 and CDR2 sequences are MDHEN and SYDVKM. In DNA, the CDR3 is TGTGCCAGCAGCCCTCCCTCGGGGCAGACGGGGAATTCACCCCTCCACTTT. Translated: CASSPPSGQTGNSPLHF.

The sample holds one count of this clone. The rearrangement links TRBV19 to TRBJ1-5, with D unclear. The CDR3 consists of 14 residues. Trimming took 7 bases from V and 0 from J, leaving 10 bases between them. CDR1 is LNHDA and CDR2 is SQIVND in the germline V gene (reference sequence). CDR3 sequence (DNA): TGTGCCAGTATCCCTGGCGGTAGCAATCAGCCCCAGCATTTT. This encodes CASIPGGSNQPQHF.

The CDR3 protein is CASSSQGAVYNEQFF. CDR3 bases: TGCGCCAGCAGCTCTCAGGGGGCGGTCTACAATGAGCAGTTCTTC. This sequence joins TRBV5-1 and TRBJ2-1; 8 nucleotides agree with TRBD1. The CDR3 totals 15 residues. J gave up 3 bases and V 3 bases, and 5 bases lay outside the gene matches. In germline, CDR1 is SGHRS, CDR2 YFSETQ.

The V gene is TRBV2, the J gene TRBJ1-1; D unresolved. Germline V gives CDR1 SNHLY, CDR2 FYNNEI. The CDR3 sequence is 14 residues long. Deletions cut 4 bases from V and 5 bases from J, with 14 bases between. For the CDR3, the DNA is TGTGCCAGCAGTGTAGAAACCGGAGGGACTGAAGCTTTCTTT. Translated: CASSVETGGTEAFF. Drawing the rest from reference TRBV2 and TRBJ1-1, the complete variable domain is EPEVTQTPSHQVTQMGQEVILRCVPISNHLYFYWYRQILGQKVEFLVSFYNNEISEKSEIFDDQFSVERPDGSNFTLKIRSTKLEDSAMYFCASSVETGGTEAFFGQGTRLTVV.

This chain links TRBV28 with TRBJ1-5; 8 positions match TRBD1. The germline V gene has CDR1 MDHEN and CDR2 SYDVKM. The ends lost 5 bases at V and 7 bases at J; junction bases unmatched: 7. The CDR3 spans 14 residues. The CDR3 DNA sequence: TGTGCCAGCAGTCGGACAGGGTCGGGGCAGCCCCAGCATTTT. Protein product: CASSRTGSGQPQHF.